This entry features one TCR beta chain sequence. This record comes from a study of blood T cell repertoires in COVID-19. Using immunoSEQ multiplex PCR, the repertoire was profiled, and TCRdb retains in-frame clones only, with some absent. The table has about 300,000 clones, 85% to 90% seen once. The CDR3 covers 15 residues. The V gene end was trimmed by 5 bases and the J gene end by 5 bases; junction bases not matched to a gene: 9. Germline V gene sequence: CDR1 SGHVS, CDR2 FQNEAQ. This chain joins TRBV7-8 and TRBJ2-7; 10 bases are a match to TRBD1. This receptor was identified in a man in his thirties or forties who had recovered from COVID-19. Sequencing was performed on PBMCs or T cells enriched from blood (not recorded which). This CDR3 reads CASSRPGQGFHEQYF. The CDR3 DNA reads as TGTGCCAGCAGCCGCCCGGGACAGGGGTTTCACGAGCAGTACTTC. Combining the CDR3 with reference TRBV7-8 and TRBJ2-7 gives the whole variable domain GAGVSQSPRYKVAKRGQDVALRCDPISGHVSLFWYQQALGQGPEFLTYFQNEAQLDKSGLPSDRFFAERPEGSVSTLKIQRTQQEDSAVYLCASSRPGQGFHEQYFGPGTRLTVT.